This T cell receptor beta chain was identified in a study of blood T cells in healthy people across ages. Study-level information: Capture via template switching afforded approximately one barcoded beta molecule per two T cells. Overall study findings and caveats: In older individuals, TCR beta diversity per million T cells was lower, falling roughly linearly with age.

This clonotype was recorded many times. Antigen: not known. The CDR3 totals 16 residues. The V gene lost 5 bases and the J gene lost 2 bases, with 13 bases spanning the gap. With a J-beta primer mix and a sample-barcoded 5' primer, a second PCR ran about 7 to 11 cycles. TCRdb re-analysed the 5' RACE reads in MiXCR, keeping a single row per CDR3 protein. Here the sample spans 1.8 million or so distinct CDR3 sequences, roughly 43% being singletons. The sequence was obtained from a human donor in good health. The chain combines TRBV12-3 or TRBV12-4 with TRBJ2-6, with D possibly being TRBD1 (6 bases). Sequences were obtained from blood. Here the CDR3 reads CASSGGGRAGANVLTF. DNA for the CDR3: TGTGCCAGCAGTGGGGGCGGTCGGGCTGGGGCCAACGTCCTGACTTTC.